A selection of T cell receptor beta chains follows, all from one sample in a study of T cells in Graves' hyperthyroidism and ophthalmopathy. TCRdb ran MiXCR on the multiplex PCR reads and lists one entry per CDR3 protein. The table records some 620,000 distinct CDR3 sequences, 15% to 20% of them present only once. The specimen was blood. These receptors were obtained from a woman in her 30s with Graves' hyperthyroidism. Both conserved end residues are part of each CDR3. Fields, in order: clone size, V gene, D gene, J gene, CDR3 DNA, CDR3 protein. A D gene is named only where the DNA matches it firmly. Rows may omit the clone size; those that give it use once, few, many or a size class.

few,TRBV7-3,TRBD1,TRBJ2-3,TGTGCCAGCAGCCCCGGAACAGGGGGCCGCACAGATACGCAGTATTTT,CASSPGTGGRTDTQYF
many,TRBV7-2,TRBD2,TRBJ2-7,TGTGCCAGCAGCTTAGGACTAGCGAACGAGCAGTACTTC,CASSLGLANEQYF
many,TRBV4-2,TRBD1,TRBJ2-7,TGTGCCAGCAGCCGAGACCGGGACAGCTCCTACGAGCAGTACTTC,CASSRDRDSSYEQYF
many,TRBV7-2,TRBD1,TRBJ2-7,TGTGCCAGCAGCTGGGGACAGGGTCCCTACGAGCAGTACTTC,CASSWGQGPYEQYF
.,TRBV30,TRBD1,TRBJ2-5,TGTGCCTGGGGCCCAGGGGGCGAAGAGACCCAGTACTTC,CAWGPGGEETQYF
many,TRBV6-2/TRBV6-3,.,TRBJ1-4,TGTGCCAGCGCCCCCGGTGATGAAAAACTGTTTTTT,CASAPGDEKLFF
few,TRBV9,TRBD1,TRBJ1-4,TGTGCCAGCAGCTTACAGGGGTTCGGGGCTAATGAAAAACTGTTTTTT,CASSLQGFGANEKLFF
.,TRBV2,.,TRBJ2-6,TGTGCCAGCAGTGAAGAGGTGATGCTTGGGGCCAACGTCCTGACTTTC,CASSEEVMLGANVLTF
few,TRBV7-2,TRBD2,TRBJ2-5,TGTGCCAGCAGCTTTTCTCCCGGGACTAGCGGGAGGGCTCGGTACTTC,CASSFSPGTSGRARYF
few,TRBV4-1,.,TRBJ2-7,TGCGCCAGCAGCCAAGTCAATGGGCAGGGGTACGAGCAGTACTTC,CASSQVNGQGYEQYF
.,TRBV14,.,TRBJ1-1,TGTGCCAGCAGTCAACCACCAAGGGGGGAAGCTTTCTTT,CASSQPPRGEAFF
many,TRBV20-1,.,TRBJ1-1,TGCAGTGCTAGATTATGGCAGGGAGGCACTGAAGCTTTCTTT,CSARLWQGGTEAFF
many,TRBV2,TRBD2,TRBJ2-7,TGTGCCAGCAGTGAATCAAATCTAGCGGGAGGCTCCTACGAGCAGTACTTC,CASSESNLAGGSYEQYF
.,TRBV29-1,.,TRBJ2-7,TGCAGCGTTAACGGGGGTAGCGAGCAGTACTTC,CSVNGGSEQYF
.,TRBV6-1,.,TRBJ1-5,TGTGCCAGCAGCCCCAGGGACGGACACAATCAGCCCCAGCATTTT,CASSPRDGHNQPQHF
many,TRBV28,.,TRBJ2-1,TGTGCCAGCAGTTTAAGGGGGAGGACCTACAATGAGCAGTTCTTC,CASSLRGRTYNEQFF
few,TRBV20-1,TRBD2,TRBJ2-3,TGCAGTGCTAGAGATAGCGGGAGAGTTCAGTCCCCAGATACGCAGTATTTT,CSARDSGRVQSPDTQYF
few,TRBV5-1,TRBD2,TRBJ2-6,TGCGCCAGCAGTCCCGGACTAGCGGCCCGTTTTGGGGCCAACGTCCTGACTTTC,CASSPGLAARFGANVLTF
many,TRBV7-6,.,TRBJ1-5,TGTGCCAGCAGCTTAAATGACAGACAGCCCCAGCATTTT,CASSLNDRQPQHF
.,TRBV9,.,TRBJ2-2,TGTGCCAGCAGCGTAGGGGGGAACCATTACACCGGGGAGCTGTTTTTT,CASSVGGNHYTGELFF
few,TRBV15,TRBD1,TRBJ1-2,TGTGCCACCAGCGGCTGGGACAGGAACTATGGCTACACCTTC,CATSGWDRNYGYTF
many,TRBV28,.,TRBJ2-5,TGTGCCAGCAGTCCCCCGGGGGGCCGAGAGACCCAGTACTTC,CASSPPGGRETQYF
many,TRBV12-3/TRBV12-4,.,TRBJ1-4,TGTGCCAGCAGTTCGGGGACCGCCGTCGGTGATGAAAAACTGTTTTTT,CASSSGTAVGDEKLFF
many,TRBV6-6,.,TRBJ1-6,TGTGCCAGCAGTTACCTACAGGCTAATTCACCCCTCCACTTT,CASSYLQANSPLHF
many,TRBV29-1,TRBD1,TRBJ2-7,TGCAGCGTGAGCAGGGGGTTGTTCGAGCAGTACTTC,CSVSRGLFEQYF
many,TRBV18,.,TRBJ1-5,TGTGCCAGCTCAAAGGGACACGACCCCAATCAGCCCCAGCATTTT,CASSKGHDPNQPQHF
many,TRBV2,TRBD2,TRBJ2-5,TGTGCCAGCAGTGAAGGGCGGGGACTAGCGGGAGGAAAAGAGACCCAGTACTTC,CASSEGRGLAGGKETQYF
many,TRBV19,TRBD1,TRBJ1-5,TGTGCCAGTAGTACCCGACAGGGGGGACAGCCCCAGCATTTT,CASSTRQGGQPQHF
many,TRBV28,TRBD2,TRBJ2-7,TGTGCCAGCGAGACTAGCAGTCCGCCCTACGAGCAGTACTTC,CASETSSPPYEQYF
once,TRBV27,.,TRBJ1-2,TGTGCCAGCCGAGGAGCCTTTTATGGCTACACCTTC,CASRGAFYGYTF
.,TRBV6-5,.,TRBJ1-1,TGTGCCAGCAGTTATGCCGGACAAGAAGCTTTCTTT,CASSYAGQEAFF
.,TRBV28,TRBD1,TRBJ2-3,TGTGCCAGCAGTTCACGGGACAGCAACACAGATACGCAGTATTTT,CASSSRDSNTDTQYF
few,TRBV9,TRBD1,TRBJ2-1,TGTGCCAGCAGCGCAAGACAGGGCAATGAGCAGTTCTTC,CASSARQGNEQFF
.,TRBV20-1,TRBD1,TRBJ2-2,TGCAGTGCTAGAGCACATGGACAGGACACCGGGGAGCTGTTTTTT,CSARAHGQDTGELFF
few,TRBV10-3,.,TRBJ2-4,TGTGCCATCAGTGAGGGACGGGGAGACATTCAGTACTTC,CAISEGRGDIQYF
many,TRBV27,.,TRBJ2-5,TGTGCCAGCAGTTTATCCGGGCCCGGGCAGGGAAAGGAGACCCAGTACTTC,CASSLSGPGQGKETQYF
.,TRBV2,.,TRBJ2-3,TGTGCCAGCAGTGAATATGGCACAGATACGCAGTATTTT,CASSEYGTDTQYF
.,TRBV4-2,.,TRBJ1-4,TGTGCCAGCAGCCAAGATATTCAGGGGAGGGCTAATGAAAAACTGTTTTTT,CASSQDIQGRANEKLFF
many,TRBV2,.,TRBJ1-5,TGTGCCAGCAAAGGGCCTAACGAATTCAATCAGCCCCAGCATTTT,CASKGPNEFNQPQHF
many,TRBV7-9,TRBD2,TRBJ2-3,TGTGCCAGCGGTCCAGCGGGAATTTTGACAGATACGCAGTATTTT,CASGPAGILTDTQYF
.,TRBV12-5,.,TRBJ2-2,TGTGCTAGTGGTTTGGTACCGTTTGGGGATCCCGGGGAGCTGTTTTTT,CASGLVPFGDPGELFF
many,TRBV6-6,.,TRBJ1-5,TGTGCCAGCAGTTACGCCCCAGGGGTAGGGCAGCCCCAGCATTTT,CASSYAPGVGQPQHF
.,TRBV29-1,.,TRBJ2-2,TGCAGCGTTGGCCTAAGCTTAGACACCGGGGAGCTGTTTTTT,CSVGLSLDTGELFF
many,TRBV20-1,.,TRBJ2-1,TGCAGTGCTAGAGATCTGACCCTCTCCTACAATGAGCAGTTCTTC,CSARDLTLSYNEQFF
.,TRBV12-3/TRBV12-4,.,TRBJ1-5,TGTGCCAGCAGTCCCCGGGTCCAGCAGCCCCAGCATTTT,CASSPRVQQPQHF
.,TRBV4-1,TRBD1,TRBJ2-3,TGCGCCAGCTTACCAACCTTGGACAGGCCGGGCCCAGATACGCAGTATTTT,CASLPTLDRPGPDTQYF
few,TRBV30,.,TRBJ2-3,TGTGCCTGGAGTAGGGGGGATACGCAGTATTTT,CAWSRGDTQYF
many,TRBV29-1,TRBD1,TRBJ1-1,TGCAGCGTTTGTGGACAGGGTTACACTGAAGCTTTCTTT,CSVCGQGYTEAFF
many,TRBV7-9,.,TRBJ2-1,TGTGCCAGCAGCCCTACGGGAGATGAGCAGTTCTTC,CASSPTGDEQFF
many,TRBV7-2,TRBD2,TRBJ2-5,TGTGCCAGCAGCTTAGGAGCGGGAGGGGAGACCCAGTACTTC,CASSLGAGGETQYF
many,TRBV28,.,TRBJ1-2,TGTGCCAGCAGTTCAGGGCAAAGCTATGGCTACACCTTC,CASSSGQSYGYTF